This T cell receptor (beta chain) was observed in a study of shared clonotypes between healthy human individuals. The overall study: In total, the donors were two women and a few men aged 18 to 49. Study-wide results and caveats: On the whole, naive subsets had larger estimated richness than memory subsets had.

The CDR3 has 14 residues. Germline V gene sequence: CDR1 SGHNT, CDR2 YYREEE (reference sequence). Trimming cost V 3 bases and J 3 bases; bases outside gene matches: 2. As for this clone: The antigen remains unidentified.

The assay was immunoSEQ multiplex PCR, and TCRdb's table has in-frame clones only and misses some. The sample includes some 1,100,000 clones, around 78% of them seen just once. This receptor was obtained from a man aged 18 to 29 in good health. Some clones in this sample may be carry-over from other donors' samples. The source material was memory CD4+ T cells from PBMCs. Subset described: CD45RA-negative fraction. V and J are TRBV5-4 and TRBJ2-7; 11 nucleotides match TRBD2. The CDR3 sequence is CASSSSGRSYEQYF. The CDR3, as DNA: TGTGCCAGCAGCTCTAGCGGGAGGAGCTACGAGCAGTACTTC.